The 16 T cell receptor beta chains below were found in one sample sequenced in a study of blood T cell repertoires in COVID-19 (dated by TCRdb to about 2020). Libraries were constructed by the immunoSEQ multiplex PCR assay. TCRdb stores this immuneACCESS table with in-frame sequences only. Part of the clones is absent; in the studies checked, under half of the shortfall reflects unresolved V genes, and no reason is known for the rest. The sample table shows 300,000 to 350,000 clones, and 90% are seen once. Jointly, the top ten make up around 4.2% of the sample. The specimen sequenced was PBMCs or T cells enriched from blood (not recorded which). The receptors stem from a woman between 25 and 40 years old who had been exposed to COVID-19.

This chain uses TRBV30 with TRBJ1-5, with 9 bases identical to TRBD1. The CDR3 loop spans 13 amino acids. CDR1 is GTSNPN, CDR2 SVGIG, per germline (reference sequence). V trimming: 8 bases; J trimming: 3 bases; junction bases outside the gene matches: 5. Here the CDR3 DNA reads TGTGCCCCTAACAGGGGGCACAATCAGCCCCAGCATTTT. It codes for CAPNRGHNQPQHF.

V and J are TRBV12-2 and TRBJ1-1; the D call of TRBD1 is as the table states it, not checked on the DNA. TRBV12-2 is a listed pseudogene. The CDR3 length is 14 residues. The CDR3 reads CASRSRHRNTEAFF. The CDR3 DNA is TGTGCAAGTCGCTCTCGACACAGGAACACTGAAGCTTTCTTT.

This chain joins TRBV19 and TRBJ1-2; 7 bases agree with TRBD1. V was clipped by 1 base and J by 3 bases; unmatched bases: 5. This CDR3 spans 15 amino acids. Germline V lookup: CDR1 LNHDA, CDR2 SQIVND (reference sequence). The CDR3 DNA reads as TGTGCCAGTAGTATAGCGGACGGGACAGACTATGGCTACACCTTC. Its protein product is CASSIADGTDYGYTF.

The rearrangement links TRBV18 to TRBJ1-6, with TRBD1 as a possible D gene (5 bases). CDR3 size: 14 residues. The V end was cut by 3 bases, the J end by 10 bases, with 13 bases between. Germline CDR1 is KGHSH and CDR2 is LQKENI. The CDR3 nucleotides are TGTGCCAGCTCACCGGTCCCAGGGAACTCACCCCTCCACTTT. This translates into CASSPVPGNSPLHF.

This chain links TRBV27 with TRBJ2-7, with 8 bases aligning to TRBD1. This CDR3 has 17 amino acids. The V segment lost 0 bases and the J segment 1 base; nucleotides outside the gene matches: 8. The germline CDR1 and CDR2 sequences are MNHEY and SMNVEV (reference sequence). CDR3 sequence: CASSLSEIDRGSYEQYF. CDR3 in DNA: TGTGCCAGCAGTTTATCAGAAATTGACAGGGGTTCCTACGAGCAGTACTTC.

V gene TRBV4-2 combines with J gene TRBJ1-2; D is perhaps TRBD1 (5 bases). This CDR3 is 18 amino acids long. In germline, CDR1 is LGHNA, CDR2 YNFKEQ. V gave up 0 bases and J gave up 1 base, with 18 bases separating them. The CDR3 is CASSQEAGGLGVNYGYTF. CDR3 nucleotide sequence: TGTGCCAGCAGCCAAGAAGCGGGGGGACTAGGGGTTAACTATGGCTACACCTTC.

The V call is TRBV28, the J call TRBJ1-5; 7 bases are shared with TRBD1. Germline V gives CDR1 MDHEN, CDR2 SYDVKM. Germline trimming cut 5 bases from V and 7 bases from J; bases unmatched to any gene: 14. The CDR3 has 16 amino acids. The CDR3 coding sequence is TGTGCCAGCAGTCGATATTTAGGGGGCTTAGGGCAGCCCCAGCATTTT. Residues: CASSRYLGGLGQPQHF.

The genes are TRBV19 and TRBJ1-4, with 10 bases fitting TRBD1. CDR3 length equals 14 residues. From germline, CDR1 is LNHDA and CDR2 SQIVND (reference sequence). Trimming removed 4 bases from V and 7 bases from J; junction bases left unmatched: 3. The CDR3 nucleotides are TGTGCCAGTAGTAGGACAGGGGGAGGTGAAAAACTGTTTTTT. It yields the protein CASSRTGGGEKLFF.

The table lists this clone with a count of one. The chain is built from TRBV5-6 and TRBJ2-5; 8 nucleotides agree with TRBD1. The junction had 7 bases not matched to a gene; V was cut back by 2 bases and J by 4 bases. CDR1 SGHDT and CDR2 YYEEEE come from the germline V gene. The CDR3 contains 15 residues. Here the CDR3 reads CASSFGQGTIETQYF. The DNA of the CDR3 is TGTGCCAGCAGCTTTGGACAGGGCACTATAGAGACCCAGTACTTC.

This sequence joins TRBV6-6 and TRBJ1-2; a weak D match, TRBD1 (5 bases). Trimming stripped 6 bases from V and 6 bases from J, with 11 bases between. The CDR3 length is 12 residues. Germline CDR1 and CDR2: MNHNY and SVGAGI (reference sequence). The DNA for the CDR3 is TGTGCCAGCAGCATGCAGGGTGATGGCTACACCTTC. This sequence encodes CASSMQGDGYTF.

The chain links TRBV5-6 to TRBJ1-2, with TRBD1 identical over 7 bases. This CDR3 is built from 14 residues. V was clipped by 5 bases and J by 4 bases; unmatched bases: 8. Germline V CDR1 and CDR2: SGHDT, YYEEEE. CDR3 bases: TGTGCCAGCAGGTTGACAGGGCCTGGCTATGGCTACACCTTC. Translation: CASRLTGPGYGYTF.

Points on this clone: One end of the junction does not line up with germline, which may come from a read error. This chain connects TRBV14 to TRBJ1-1; the match to TRBD1 covers 7 bases. This CDR3 region has 15 residues. The germline CDR1 and CDR2 sequences are SGHDN and FVKESK. CDR3 loop: CASTQRTGGEVVAFF. As DNA, the CDR3 is TGTGCCAGCACCCAACGGACAGGAGGAGAGGTGGTTGCTTTCTTT.

This chain joins TRBV11-2 and TRBJ2-7; D gene ambiguous. Germline CDR1 SGHAT, CDR2 FQNNGV. V dropped 1 base and J dropped 8 bases, with 12 bases sitting between them. CDR3 length equals 13 residues. As DNA, the CDR3 is TGTGCCAGCAGCTTAGGAAGAGGCGGAAAGCAGTACTTC. This translates into CASSLGRGGKQYF.

J is TRBJ1-4 and V is TRBV14; D remains ambiguous. CDR3 length: 15 residues. CDR1 is SGHDN, CDR2 FVKESK, per germline. V was pared by 4 bases and J by 5 bases, with 14 bases between. CDR3 residues: CASSRAARRNEKLFF. CDR3 sequence (DNA): TGTGCCAGCAGCCGTGCGGCCCGTCGGAATGAAAAACTGTTTTTT.

The rearrangement joins TRBV15 to TRBJ1-2; 8 positions match TRBD1. Germline CDR1 is LNHNV and CDR2 is YYDKDF (reference sequence). After removal of 0 bases from V and 7 bases from J, the junction contained 4 bases not matched to a gene. The CDR3 is 14 residues long. In DNA, the CDR3 is TGTGCCACCAGCAGAGATGGACAGGGTGGTGGCTACACCTTC. As protein: CATSRDGQGGGYTF.

This rearrangement joins TRBV7-3 to TRBJ2-2; maybe TRBD1 (5 bases). CDR3 length: 15 residues. V was trimmed by 3 bases and J by 0 bases, leaving 8 bases between them. Germline V CDR1 and CDR2: SGHTA, FQGTGA. CDR3: CASSFATANTGELFF. The CDR3, as DNA: TGTGCCAGCAGCTTTGCGACAGCGAACACCGGGGAGCTGTTTTTT.